Listed here is a single T cell receptor beta chain. Sequencing was performed with immunoSEQ multiplex PCR; in TCRdb, only in-frame clones are kept and a portion is missing. The sample consists of 150,000 to 200,000 clones, 92% of them appearing once. This entry belongs to a study of T cell responses to AZD1222 COVID-19 vaccine. With 1 base clipped from V and 6 bases from J, the junction kept 6 bases outside the gene matches. The CDR3 length is 15 residues. The V gene's germline CDR1 is GTSNPN and CDR2 SVGIG (reference sequence). This receptor was obtained from an adult who received the AZD1222 COVID-19 vaccine. The rearrangement joins TRBV30 to TRBJ2-1, with 10 bases lining up with TRBD1. This sample comprised peripheral blood, obtained 28 days after the second AZD1222 dose. CDR3 DNA sequence: TGTGCCTGGAGTGGGGGGACAGGGGCGATCAATGAGCAGTTCTTC. Its translation is CAWSGGTGAINEQFF.